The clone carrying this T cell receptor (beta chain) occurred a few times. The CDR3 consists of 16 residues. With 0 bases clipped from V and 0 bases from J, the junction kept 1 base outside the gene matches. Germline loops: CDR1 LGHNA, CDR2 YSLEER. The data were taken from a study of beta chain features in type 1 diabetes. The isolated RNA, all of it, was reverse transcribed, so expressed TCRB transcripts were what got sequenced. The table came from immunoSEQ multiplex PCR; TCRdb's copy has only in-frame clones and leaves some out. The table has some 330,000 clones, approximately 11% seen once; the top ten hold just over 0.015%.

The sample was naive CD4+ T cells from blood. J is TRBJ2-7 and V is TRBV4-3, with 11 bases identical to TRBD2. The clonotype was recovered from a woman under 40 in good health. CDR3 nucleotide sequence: TGCGCCAGCAGCCAAGATACTAGCGGGAGCTCCTACGAGCAGTACTTC. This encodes CASSQDTSGSSYEQYF.